This entry lists 32 T cell receptor beta chains sequenced from one sample in a study of patients and donors after allogeneic stem cell transplantation. TCRdb analysed the RT-PCR reads with MiXCR anew, one entry per CDR3 protein. In the table there are 400,000 to 500,000 distinct CDR3 sequences, roughly 17% of which are singletons. Sequenced material: blood, either unsorted or a sorted T cell fraction (not recorded which). The receptor source for this set is a human donor who was either an allogeneic HSCT recipient or a stem cell or donor lymphocyte infusion donor (not recorded which). It is not recorded whose cells these are; they may come from a transplant donor.

The V and J genes are TRBV6-1 and TRBJ2-1; 8 nucleotides agree with TRBD1. The germline CDR1 and CDR2 sequences are MNHNS and SASEGT. CDR3 length: 15 residues. Germline trimming cut 7 bases from V and 5 bases from J; bases unmatched to any gene: 10. DNA for the CDR3: TGTGCCAGCATGAGGGCAGGGGGCTACGACAATGAGCAGTTCTTC. This translates into CASMRAGGYDNEQFF.

The chain employs TRBV5-1 and TRBJ2-3; TRBD2 matches 12 bases. The germline CDR1 and CDR2 sequences are SGHRS and YFSETQ. This CDR3 has 17 residues. V was pared by 2 bases and J by 3 bases, with 7 bases of the junction left unmatched. CDR3 in DNA: TGCGCCAGCAGCTTCGGACTAGCGGGGAGTCCTACAGATACGCAGTATTTT. The encoded protein is CASSFGLAGSPTDTQYF.

V usage is TRBV6-1 and J usage is TRBJ1-1; TRBD1 might be the D (5 bases). V was clipped by 3 bases and J by 12 bases, with 17 bases between them. The CDR3 totals 13 residues. CDR1 is MNHNS and CDR2 is SASEGT in the germline V gene. CDR3 residues: CASSDPGILVTFF. The CDR3 nucleotides are TGTGCCAGCAGTGACCCAGGGATTCTGGTGACTTTCTTT.

This clonotype has more than one count but fewer than ten. The CDR3 sequence is CASSSSGTDFQETQYF. The DNA for the CDR3 is TGTGCCAGCAGTTCATCCGGGACGGACTTTCAAGAGACCCAGTACTTC. The J gene is TRBJ2-5, the V gene TRBV12-3 or TRBV12-4; D tentatively fits TRBD1 or TRBD2 (5 bases each). Deletions cut 4 bases from V and 2 bases from J, with 17 bases between. The CDR3 loop spans 16 amino acids.

In the case of this clonotype: A much larger clonotype is one base distant, so this may be a read error. The CDR3 sequence is CASSLALAPWNEQSF. The CDR3 DNA reads TGTGCCAGCAGCTTAGCGTTGGCTCCGTGGAATGAGCAGTCCTTC. The chain joins TRBV7-7 to TRBJ2-1, with D uncertain. The CDR3 extends over 15 amino acids. Per germline, CDR1 SSHAT and CDR2 FNYEAQ (reference sequence).

This clonotype has more than one count but fewer than ten. The genes are TRBV30 and TRBJ1-2, with D maybe TRBD1 (5 bases). There are 12 residues in the CDR3. Germline V gives CDR1 GTSNPN, CDR2 SVGIG (reference sequence). The V end was cut by 1 base, the J end by 4 bases, with 7 bases between. The CDR3 region has the DNA TGTGCCTGGAGTGCCGGGGGCTATGGCTACACCTTC. Translating gives CAWSAGGYGYTF. Full variable domain (remainder filled in from reference TRBV30 and TRBJ1-2): SQTIHQWPATLVQPVGSPLSLECTVEGTSNPNLYWYRQAAGRGLQLLFYSVGIGQISSEVPQNLSASRPQDRQFILSSKKLLLSDSGFYLCAWSAGGYGYTFGSGTRLTVV.

V is TRBV7-2 and J is TRBJ2-1, with D maybe TRBD2 (5 bases). Germline CDR1 and CDR2: SGHTA and FQGNSA. The ends were cut back, 5 bases at V and 3 bases at J, with 14 bases in the middle. This CDR3 has 15 amino acids. This CDR3 is CASSPRRGFYNEQFF. For the CDR3, the DNA is TGTGCCAGCAGCCCCCGCCGGGGTTTCTACAATGAGCAGTTCTTC.

The chain has TRBV19 and TRBJ1-5, with D maybe TRBD1 (6 bases). CDR1 is LNHDA, CDR2 SQIVND, per germline (reference sequence). CDR3 length: 13 residues. V was shortened by 5 bases and J by 9 bases, with 14 bases between the two germline ends. CDR3 DNA: TGTGCCAGTAGTCGACAGGAACGATCGCCCCAGCATTTT. Its translation: CASSRQERSPQHF.

The table lists this clonotype with a few counts. V is TRBV6-6 and J is TRBJ2-1; no clear D. Trimming cost V 2 bases and J 7 bases, with 6 bases left between them. CDR1 is MNHNY and CDR2 is SVGAGI in the germline V gene (reference sequence). This CDR3 region has 12 residues. The chain's CDR3 is CASSYVVNEQFF. As DNA, the CDR3 is TGTGCCAGCAGTTACGTGGTTAATGAGCAGTTCTTC.

The chain is built from TRBV7-9 and TRBJ2-1; 9 bases match TRBD1. J gave up 12 bases and V 0 bases, and 9 bases lay outside the gene matches. The CDR3 has 15 residues. The germline CDR1 and CDR2 sequences are SEHNR and FQNEAQ (reference sequence). The CDR3 loop is CASSLAARDRVWQFF. For the CDR3, the DNA is TGTGCCAGCAGCTTAGCGGCCCGGGACAGGGTTTGGCAGTTCTTC.

The chain recombines TRBV5-1 with TRBJ2-7; D is possibly TRBD2 (7 bases). CDR3 length: 14 residues. Trimming shortened V by 2 bases and J by 6 bases, and 15 bases separated the two germline ends. CDR1 and CDR2 from the germline V gene are SGHRS and YFSETQ. CDR3 protein: CASSLEGGAVEQYF. The DNA of the CDR3 is TGCGCCAGCAGCTTAGAGGGGGGGGCCGTCGAGCAGTACTTC.

This clonotype showed up many times. The chain couples TRBV12-3 or TRBV12-4 to TRBJ2-7; no clear D. The CDR3 has 15 amino acids. Deletions cut 3 bases from V and 6 bases from J, with 18 bases between. The CDR3 DNA follows: TGTGCCAGCAGTTTCTGGGGATCCCAGTCATCCGAGCAGTACTTC. Amino acids: CASSFWGSQSSEQYF.

This clonotype was picked up a small number of times. The rearrangement links TRBV5-1 to TRBJ2-1, with 13 bases fitting TRBD2. The CDR3 is made up of 16 amino acids. Trimming at V came to 3 bases and at J to 4 bases, leaving 4 bases not matched to a gene. CDR1 and CDR2 (germline): SGHRS, YFSETQ. This chain's CDR3 is CASSWGLAGSYNEQFF. In DNA, the CDR3 is TGCGCCAGCAGCTGGGGACTAGCGGGGTCGTACAATGAGCAGTTCTTC.

There are a few counts of this clonotype. The chain joins TRBV11-2 to TRBJ2-7; D perhaps matches TRBD1 (5 bases). Trimming stripped 5 bases from V and 3 bases from J, with 17 bases between. Germline V gives CDR1 SGHAT, CDR2 FQNNGV. The CDR3 runs to 15 residues. The CDR3 protein is CASSATAGVFYEQYF. For the CDR3, the DNA is TGTGCCAGCAGCGCGACAGCTGGGGTTTTCTACGAGCAGTACTTC.

V and J are TRBV6-1 and TRBJ1-6; 10 bases fit TRBD1. In germline, CDR1 is MNHNS, CDR2 SASEGT. Trimming at V came to 6 bases and at J to 7 bases, leaving 6 bases not matched to a gene. The CDR3 length is 15 residues. The chain's CDR3 is CASRQQGQGNSPLHF. The CDR3 DNA follows: TGTGCCAGCAGGCAGCAGGGACAGGGGAATTCACCCCTCCACTTT.

The chain joins TRBV19 to TRBJ1-5; tentatively, D is TRBD1 (5 bases). CDR3 length equals 12 residues. V lost 7 bases, J lost 11 bases, and 15 bases lay in between. CDR1 and CDR2 from the germline V gene are LNHDA and SQIVND (reference sequence). CDR3 nucleotides: TGTGCCAGTAATCAGGGATGGGAGACCCAGCATTTT. As protein: CASNQGWETQHF.

This clonotype has just a few counts. The V gene is TRBV28, the J gene TRBJ2-7, with D possibly matching TRBD1 (6 bases). The germline V gene encodes CDR1 MDHEN and CDR2 SYDVKM. This CDR3 is built from 15 residues. The V and J ends lost 6 bases and 0 bases respectively, with 15 bases between them. CDR3 amino acids: CASRSPGHLSYEQYF. CDR3 DNA sequence: TGTGCCAGCAGATCACCGGGACACCTCTCCTACGAGCAGTACTTC.

V usage is TRBV3-1 and J usage is TRBJ2-1; 11 bases align to TRBD2. CDR1 and CDR2 from the germline V gene are LGHDT and YNNKEL (reference sequence). J gave up 6 bases and V 1 base, and 8 bases lay outside the gene matches. The CDR3 extends over 17 amino acids. The CDR3 coding sequence is TGTGCCAGCAGCCAAGGGGGACTAGCGGTTTTGGGCAATGAGCAGTTCTTC. It translates to CASSQGGLAVLGNEQFF.

This clonotype was recorded a few times. This chain joins TRBV25-1 and TRBJ2-5; the D gene is possibly TRBD1 (5 bases). V lost 6 bases and J 1 base, leaving 6 bases between the germline ends. CDR3 length: 12 amino acids. Germline V gene sequence: CDR1 MGHDK, CDR2 SYGVNS. The CDR3 bases are TGTGCCAGCAGGGACATCCAAGAGACCCAGTACTTC. Amino acid sequence: CASRDIQETQYF.

In its sample, this clonotype was seen a few times. CDR3 in DNA: TGCAGCGTAGTATTGTACCAAGAGACCCAGTACTTC. Amino acids: CSVVLYQETQYF. The gene calls are TRBV29-1 and TRBJ2-5; D is unclear. The CDR3 contains 12 residues. Germline V gives CDR1 SQVTM, CDR2 ANQGSEA. The germline V and J ends were trimmed by 6 bases and 0 bases, with 8 bases remaining between them.

The chain combines TRBV4-1 with TRBJ2-7; TRBD2 matches at 9 bases. Per germline, CDR1 MGHRA and CDR2 YSYEKL. The CDR3 sequence is 15 residues long. The ends lost 4 bases at V and 2 bases at J; junction bases unmatched: 6. The CDR3 is CASSPRTSDTYEQYF. The CDR3 DNA is TGCGCCAGCAGCCCCCGGACTAGCGATACCTACGAGCAGTACTTC.

This clonotype was found many times. V usage is TRBV25-1 and J usage is TRBJ2-5; D ambiguous. The germline V gene has CDR1 MGHDK and CDR2 SYGVNS. V lost 5 bases to trimming and J lost 9 bases, with 10 bases between them. There are 11 residues in the CDR3. CDR3 loop: CASSTVRAQYF. The CDR3 nucleotides read TGTGCCAGCAGTACCGTAAGGGCCCAGTACTTC.

The chain employs TRBV24-1 and TRBJ2-1; 7 bases align to TRBD1. Trimming at V came to 4 bases and at J to 5 bases, leaving 7 bases not matched to a gene. The CDR3 has 15 residues. Germline lookup yields CDR1 KGHDR and CDR2 SFDVKD. For the CDR3, the DNA is TGTGCCACCAGTGAAAACAGGGGAAATAACAATGAGCAGTTCTTC. This encodes CATSENRGNNNEQFF.

The chain employs TRBV5-1 and TRBJ2-4; TRBD1 is a possible D gene (5 bases). CDR1 and CDR2 (germline): SGHRS, YFSETQ. V dropped 7 bases and J dropped 0 bases, with 14 bases sitting between them. This CDR3 region has 15 residues. CDR3 in DNA: TGCGCCAGCCGGGCGGTGGGGCTAGCCAAAAACATTCAGTACTTC. Protein sequence: CASRAVGLAKNIQYF.

This clonotype was detected ten times or more. CDR3 region: CAISVGSGNTEAFF. The CDR3 coding sequence is TGTGCCATCAGTGTTGGTTCGGGTAACACTGAAGCTTTCTTT. The chain combines TRBV10-3 with TRBJ1-1; D is ambiguous. The CDR3 has 14 residues. CDR1 ENHRY and CDR2 SYGVKD come from the germline V gene. Deletions cut 4 bases from V and 2 bases from J, with 11 bases between.

V is TRBV6-1 and J is TRBJ2-5; the match to TRBD1 covers 7 bases. V shed 5 bases, J shed 5 bases, and the junction held 8 bases outside the gene matches. Germline V gene sequence: CDR1 MNHNS, CDR2 SASEGT. This CDR3 comprises 14 residues. This CDR3 reads CASSPTGIWETQYF. CDR3 coding DNA: TGTGCCAGCAGTCCGACAGGGATTTGGGAGACCCAGTACTTC.

J is TRBJ2-1 and V is TRBV3-1; TRBD2 matches 10 bases. Germline V lookup: CDR1 LGHDT, CDR2 YNNKEL (reference sequence). The CDR3 has 17 residues. J was trimmed by 7 bases and V by 0 bases; bases with no gene match: 9. CDR3 in DNA: TGTGCCAGCAGCCAAGATAGGAGCGGGAGGGCCCTTAATGAGCAGTTCTTC. This encodes CASSQDRSGRALNEQFF.

The table lists this clonotype with a few counts. CDR3 sequence: CASSPAGNYGYTF. The CDR3 nucleotides read TGTGCCAGCAGCCCTGCAGGGAACTATGGCTACACCTTC. The V gene is TRBV7-3, the J gene TRBJ1-2, with D possibly TRBD1 on 5 matching bases. Trimming pared 5 bases from V and 2 bases from J, leaving 9 bases between. The CDR3 spans 13 residues. In germline, CDR1 is SGHTA, CDR2 FQGTGA.

Many counts were recorded for this clonotype. The V gene is TRBV29-1, the J gene TRBJ2-1; 8 nucleotides agree with TRBD1. The V gene end was trimmed by 1 base and the J gene end by 5 bases; junction bases not matched to a gene: 4. Germline V gene lookup returns CDR1 SQVTM and CDR2 ANQGSEA. The CDR3 consists of 14 residues. CDR3 loop: CSVEGQGTHNEQFF. CDR3 sequence (DNA): TGCAGCGTTGAAGGACAGGGGACCCACAATGAGCAGTTCTTC.

This clonotype was observed a handful of times. This rearrangement joins TRBV3-1 to TRBJ2-7, with D perhaps matching TRBD2 (5 bases). Trimming took off 2 bases at V and 7 bases at J, with 21 bases between the two ends. This CDR3 is 16 amino acids long. The V gene's germline CDR1 is LGHDT and CDR2 YNNKEL (reference sequence). Written as DNA, the CDR3 is TGTGCCAGCAGCCAATTCGTGACCCCCTCGGGGAGAGAGCAGTACTTC. It encodes CASSQFVTPSGREQYF.

This clonotype came up many times. This chain uses TRBV4-1 with TRBJ2-7; TRBD1 aligns across 7 bases. CDR1 is MGHRA and CDR2 is YSYEKL in the germline V gene. The V gene end was trimmed by 2 bases and the J gene end by 2 bases; junction bases not matched to a gene: 6. CDR3 length: 15 residues. The CDR3: CASSQTRTGTYEQYF. CDR3 sequence (DNA): TGCGCCAGCAGCCAAACCCGGACAGGAACCTACGAGCAGTACTTC.

V and J are TRBV19 and TRBJ2-3; D is uncertain. CDR3 length: 14 residues. Germline values: CDR1 LNHDA, CDR2 SQIVND (reference sequence). Trimming shortened V by 8 bases and J by 4 bases, and 16 bases separated the two germline ends. CDR3 loop: CASGPLARADTQYF. The CDR3 DNA reads as TGTGCCAGTGGACCCCTCGCTCGCGCAGATACGCAGTATTTT.